These 18 T cell receptor beta chains came from one sample sequenced in a study of human T cells and chemical hapten exposure. From the RACE reads, TCRdb called clonotypes with MiXCR, one entry per CDR3 protein. The profile shows more than 300,000 distinct CDR3 sequences, more than 4.5% of them singletons. Time point specified: pre-sensitization, week 0. Noted treatment: therapeutic diphenylcyclopropenone sensitization with weekly scalp DPC. The material was whole blood, obtained in connection with sensitization to the hapten diphenylcyclopropenone (DPC). Every receptor here comes from a woman between 50 and 59 years old with alopecia areata. Some clones in this sample may be carry-over from other donors' samples.

This clonotype was counted a few times. The gene calls are TRBV3-1 and TRBJ2-3; D unclear. The CDR3 is made up of 16 amino acids. Looked up from germline, CDR1 is LGHDT and CDR2 is YNNKEL (reference sequence). V lost 3 bases, J lost 3 bases, and 16 bases lay in between. The DNA for the CDR3 is TGTGCCAGCAGCCATTGGGCCGCCTCCGGGACAGATACGCAGTATTTT. As protein: CASSHWAASGTDTQYF.

As regards this clonotype: Compared with germline, one end of the junction differs, possibly owing to a read error. The chain employs TRBV6-5 and TRBJ1-1; D may be TRBD1 (6 bases). The CDR3 is 14 residues long. Germline CDR1 reads MNHEY; CDR2 reads SVGAGI. CDR3 protein: CASSSRGPEIESFF. CDR3 DNA: TGTGCCAGCAGTTCCAGGGGACCAGAGATTGAATCTTTCTTT.

This clonotype has only a few counts. The chain joins TRBV30 to TRBJ1-1; D not resolved. The CDR3 has 12 residues. From germline, CDR1 is GTSNPN and CDR2 SVGIG (reference sequence). The V end lost 4 bases, the J end lost 6 bases, and 12 bases lay between the germline ends. The chain's CDR3 is CAWNSVLSEAFF. The CDR3 bases are TGTGCCTGGAATTCGGTTCTCTCTGAAGCTTTCTTT.

The rearrangement joins TRBV12-3 or TRBV12-4 to TRBJ1-1; D may be TRBD1 (6 bases). V dropped 7 bases and J dropped 4 bases, with 19 bases sitting between them. CDR3 length: 15 residues. DNA of the CDR3: TGTGCCAGCATCGCGGGGGGGCGGGCAGGCACTGAAGCTTTCTTT. Its protein product is CASIAGGRAGTEAFF.

This clonotype was counted a few times. The rearrangement uses TRBV28 and TRBJ2-4, with TRBD1 matching over 9 bases. The CDR3 loop spans 13 amino acids. V lost 7 bases to trimming and J lost 11 bases; unmatched junction nucleotides: 9. CDR1 and CDR2 (germline): MDHEN, SYDVKM. The CDR3 coding sequence is TGTGCCAGCACCCCCGGGACAGGGATCCTTCAGTACTTC. Its protein is CASTPGTGILQYF.

This clonotype was seen ten or more times. Its ends do not fully match the called genes, so a read error is possible. DNA of the CDR3: TGTGCCAGCAGCTCCCACGAGCAGTACTTC. It specifies CASSSHEQYF. The chain uses TRBV28 and TRBJ2-7; no clear D. Germline V gene data show CDR1 as MDHEN and CDR2 as SYDVKM. There are 10 residues in the CDR3.

This clonotype was detected only a few times. The V call is TRBV6-5, the J call TRBJ2-7; TRBD2 matches 13 bases. The V segment lost 0 bases and the J segment 7 bases; nucleotides outside the gene matches: 6. The germline V gene has CDR1 MNHEY and CDR2 SVGAGI. This CDR3 region has 16 residues. The CDR3 DNA reads TGTGCCAGCAGTTACTCGATAGGACTAGCGGGGGAAGAGCAGTACTTC. It specifies CASSYSIGLAGEEQYF.

The table lists this clonotype with many counts. The chain joins TRBV14 to TRBJ2-1; D possibly corresponds to TRBD1 (6 bases). The V gene lost 3 bases and the J gene lost 10 bases, with 13 bases spanning the gap. CDR1 and CDR2 from the germline V gene are SGHDN and FVKESK. CDR3 length: 13 amino acids. Here the CDR3 DNA reads TGTGCCAGCAGCCACCGACAGGCCTGGGAGCAGTTCTTC. It yields the protein CASSHRQAWEQFF.

The gene calls are TRBV15 and TRBJ2-3; possibly TRBD1 or TRBD2 for D (5 bases each). The V end lost 6 bases, the J end lost 0 bases, and 16 bases lay between the germline ends. This CDR3 spans 16 amino acids. CDR1 and CDR2 (germline): LNHNV, YYDKDF (reference sequence). The CDR3 region is CATSKGSRGSTDTQYF. For the CDR3, the DNA is TGTGCCACCAGTAAGGGGAGTCGGGGTAGCACAGATACGCAGTATTTT.

This clonotype was counted a few times. The chain combines TRBV20-1 with TRBJ2-1, with 16 nucleotides matching TRBD2. From germline, CDR1 is DFQATT and CDR2 SNEGSKA (reference sequence). V lost 5 bases and J lost 9; bases outside the gene matches: 10. This CDR3 contains 16 residues. This chain's CDR3 is CSARPGTSGRASEQFF. The CDR3 nucleotides read TGCAGTGCTCGGCCCGGGACTAGCGGGAGGGCCAGTGAGCAGTTCTTC.

In this sample, this clonotype turned up many times. The chain combines TRBV29-1 with TRBJ2-3; D tentatively reads TRBD1 or TRBD2 (5 bases each). This CDR3 has 13 residues. The germline V gene has CDR1 SQVTM and CDR2 ANQGSEA. V was clipped by 4 bases and J by 2 bases, with 10 bases between them. CDR3: CSVAGTSTDTQYF. The CDR3 bases are TGCAGCGTTGCCGGGACCTCCACAGATACGCAGTATTTT.

The sample holds a few counts of this clonotype. V and J are TRBV7-2 and TRBJ2-2; D is ambiguous. Trimming stripped 0 bases from V and 1 base from J, with 6 bases between. The CDR3 covers 15 residues. The germline CDR1 and CDR2 sequences are SGHTA and FQGNSA. In nucleotides, the CDR3 is TGTGCCAGCAGCTTAGCGGTCGGGAACACCGGGGAGCTGTTTTTT. It codes for CASSLAVGNTGELFF.

This clonotype was seen at least ten times. V and J are TRBV29-1 and TRBJ2-5, with D hard to call. The V gene lost 3 bases and the J gene lost 2 bases, with 4 bases spanning the gap. Germline values: CDR1 SQVTM, CDR2 ANQGSEA. This CDR3 is built from 11 residues. CDR3 coding DNA: TGCAGCGTTGACAGTCAAGAGACCCAGTACTTC. It translates to CSVDSQETQYF.

This clonotype was detected only a few times. The CDR3 DNA follows: TGTGCCAGCAGCTTATCCCACATACACTCTGGGGCCAACGTCCTGACTTTC. It is translated as CASSLSHIHSGANVLTF. V and J are TRBV11-2 and TRBJ2-6; no reliable D call. The CDR3 covers 17 residues. The germline gives CDR1 SGHAT, CDR2 FQNNGV. Trimming cost V 2 bases and J 0 bases, with 11 bases left between them.

This clonotype was picked up many times. The chain couples TRBV20-1 to TRBJ1-3; D is ambiguous. The germline gives CDR1 DFQATT, CDR2 SNEGSKA (reference sequence). CDR3 length: 11 amino acids. Trimming took off 7 bases at V and 4 bases at J, with 8 bases between the two ends. The CDR3 is CSVPGGNTIYF. CDR3 DNA sequence: TGCAGTGTGCCGGGAGGAAACACCATATATTTT.

There are many counts of this clonotype. The chain couples TRBV5-1 to TRBJ2-3; TRBD1 matches at 10 bases. The V gene's germline CDR1 is SGHRS and CDR2 YFSETQ. This CDR3 has 15 residues. Trimming cost V 4 bases and J 2 bases; bases outside gene matches: 4. The CDR3: CASSPGQGLTDTQYF. Written as DNA, the CDR3 is TGCGCCAGCAGCCCGGGACAGGGGCTCACAGATACGCAGTATTTT.

The table lists this clonotype with many counts. The chain employs TRBV12-3 or TRBV12-4 and TRBJ1-1, with a tentative D call TRBD1 (6 bases). The CDR3 is made up of 14 amino acids. V was shortened by 9 bases and J by 6 bases, with 20 bases between the two germline ends. The CDR3 DNA reads TGTGCCAGTCTTGCCGGCAGGGGAGGCGCTGAAGCTTTCTTT. Its protein product is CASLAGRGGAEAFF.

Ten or more counts support this clonotype. V gene TRBV7-9 combines with J gene TRBJ2-5; possible D gene TRBD1, 5 bases. The CDR3 consists of 16 residues. CDR1 is SEHNR and CDR2 is FQNEAQ in the germline V gene (reference sequence). V was clipped by 0 bases and J by 0 bases, with 11 bases between them. CDR3 nucleotides: TGTGCCAGCAGCTTAGCAGCGACAGCGTACCAAGAGACCCAGTACTTC. It is translated as CASSLAATAYQETQYF.